Listed below are T cell receptor beta chains from one sample, sequenced in a study of blood T cells in healthy people across ages. TCRdb ran MiXCR on the 5' RACE reads and lists one entry per CDR3 protein. Among about 1.1 million distinct CDR3 sequences listed, less than 45% were seen once. The sequencing sample was made of blood. The source is a man in his late teens or twenties in good health. Each CDR3 is given with its conserved first and last residue. A D gene is named only where the DNA matches it firmly. Some rows have no size entry. The others give once, few or many, or a class for an expanded clone.

D gene	clone size	V gene	J gene	CDR3 DNA	CDR3 protein
.	.	TRBV20-1	TRBJ2-3	TGCAGTGCTAGAAGAAGCAACACAGATACGCAGTATTTT	CSARRSNTDTQYF
.	.	TRBV10-3	TRBJ1-2	TGTGCCATCAGTGAGGGAAAACAGGGTGACTATGGCTACACCTTC	CAISEGKQGDYGYTF
.	few	TRBV14	TRBJ1-1	TGTGCCAGCAGCCCGGACCGTCGCCTGAACACTGAAGCTTTCTTT	CASSPDRRLNTEAFF
.	.	TRBV29-1	TRBJ2-7	TGCAGCGTACGGAAACCCCTCACTTACGAGCAGTACTTC	CSVRKPLTYEQYF
.	many	TRBV28	TRBJ2-1	TGTGCCAGCAGCTTAGGGGCAGCCTACAATGAGCAGTTCTTC	CASSLGAAYNEQFF
TRBD1	once	TRBV20-1	TRBJ1-2	TGCAGTGCTAGAGACCCGCCGGGACAGGAACTTAACTATGGCTACACCTTC	CSARDPPGQELNYGYTF
TRBD1	.	TRBV28	TRBJ2-4	TGTGCCAGCAGTTTGGGACAGGGGGCGAGGTCCAAAAACATTCAGTACTTC	CASSLGQGARSKNIQYF
.	.	TRBV6-2/TRBV6-3	TRBJ2-3	TGTGCCAGCAGTCCCGGACAGACTATCACAGATACGCAGTATTTT	CASSPGQTITDTQYF
.	few	TRBV6-2/TRBV6-3	TRBJ2-2	TGTGCCAGCAGTTACCCCGAAGGGCAGAAAAGTACCGGGGAGCTGTTTTTT	CASSYPEGQKSTGELFF
TRBD1	.	TRBV6-5	TRBJ1-2	TGTGCCAGCAGTGACTTGACAGGGGATGGCTACACCTTC	CASSDLTGDGYTF
.	.	TRBV6-2/TRBV6-3	TRBJ1-5	TGTGCCAGCAGTGGGCGACTCGATCAGCCCCAGCATTTT	CASSGRLDQPQHF
.	.	TRBV7-9	TRBJ2-3	TGTGCCAGCAGCTTATATCTGGGGCCAGGGGGCACAGATACGCAGTATTTT	CASSLYLGPGGTDTQYF
.	few	TRBV7-2	TRBJ1-5	TGTGCCAGCAGCTTCGAACGGACTAATCAGCCCCAGCATTTT	CASSFERTNQPQHF
.	.	TRBV6-6	TRBJ1-5	TGTGCCAGCAGTTACTCTTGGCAGGGGCATCAGCCCCAGCATTTT	CASSYSWQGHQPQHF
.	.	TRBV7-9	TRBJ2-3	TGTGCCAGCAGCTTAGGGGGGTCGCAGTATTTT	CASSLGGSQYF
.	few	TRBV4-1	TRBJ1-2	TGCGCCAGCAGCCAAGATGTGGGGGCTAGCTATGGCTACACCTTC	CASSQDVGASYGYTF
.	.	TRBV6-2/TRBV6-3	TRBJ2-4	TGTGCCAGCAGAGACCCGGCTGGGGACATTCAGTACTTC	CASRDPAGDIQYF
TRBD1	.	TRBV20-1	TRBJ1-1	TGCAGTGCTAGGGGGGACAGCCAAGCTTTCTTT	CSARGDSQAFF
.	few	TRBV18	TRBJ2-1	TGTGCCAGCTCACCTAGGGCGTTCAATGAGCAGTTCTTC	CASSPRAFNEQFF
.	.	TRBV7-6	TRBJ1-1	TGTGCCAGCAGCTCGGGAGGGTTGACGAACACTGAAGCTTTCTTT	CASSSGGLTNTEAFF
.	.	TRBV6-1	TRBJ2-1	TGTGCCAGCAGTGAAGGGTATATTGTGGGACCTCGAACGGAGAATGAGCAGTTCTTC	CASSEGYIVGPRTENEQFF
.	many	TRBV27	TRBJ2-1	TGTGCCAGCAGTTTGTCGGGGGACTACAATGAGCAGTTCTTC	CASSLSGDYNEQFF
.	few	TRBV12-3/TRBV12-4	TRBJ1-1	TGTGCCAGCAGTTTCGGGGCTGCGGGCACTGAAGCTTTCTTT	CASSFGAAGTEAFF
TRBD1	.	TRBV28	TRBJ1-6	TGTGCCAGCAGTTTGGGACAGGGGGCAGGATCACCCCTCCACTTT	CASSLGQGAGSPLHF
.	once	TRBV12-3/TRBV12-4	TRBJ1-4	TGTGCCAGCACCACCGGCTTTAATGAAAAACTGTTTTTT	CASTTGFNEKLFF
.	.	TRBV3-1	TRBJ2-1	TGTGCCAGCAGCCAAGGGCCCGAAATCGGGGATGAGCAGTTCTTC	CASSQGPEIGDEQFF
TRBD1	few	TRBV6-2/TRBV6-3	TRBJ1-1	TGTGCCAGCAGTTACGCCCGGACAGGGACGAACACTGAAGCTTTCTTT	CASSYARTGTNTEAFF
.	few	TRBV4-2	TRBJ1-2	TGTGCCAGCAGCCAAGATAAAACGGCAGGGCCCTATGGCTACACCTTC	CASSQDKTAGPYGYTF
.	few	TRBV2	TRBJ2-3	TGTGCCAGCAGTGGAACTCTACGGTACACAGATACGCAGTATTTT	CASSGTLRYTDTQYF
TRBD1	few	TRBV20-1	TRBJ1-2	TGCAGTGCTAGGCCGGGACAGCTTTCCTATGGCTACACCTTC	CSARPGQLSYGYTF
.	.	TRBV4-2	TRBJ2-1	TGTGCCAGCAGCCAACGTTGGCGGGGCCCCCAGGATGAGCAGTTCTTC	CASSQRWRGPQDEQFF
.	.	TRBV5-1	TRBJ1-4	TGCGCCAGCAGCCCCATGGGGGCAGAAGGTGAAAAACTGTTTTTT	CASSPMGAEGEKLFF
.	few	TRBV9	TRBJ1-2	TGTGCCAGCAGCGTAGATCATAACTATGGCTACACCTTC	CASSVDHNYGYTF